The 5 T cell receptor beta chains below all came from one sample that was sequenced in a study of Graves' ophthalmopathy and Graves' hyperthyroidism. The authors amplified TCR beta CDR3 regions from RNA transcripts. First-round RT-PCR with HTBI primers preceded a second-round multiplex PCR. TCRdb ran MiXCR on the multiplex PCR reads and lists one entry per CDR3 protein. Of about 600,000 distinct CDR3 sequences in the sample, under 45% are singletons; the top ten hold about 4.1%. The sample taken for sequencing was peripheral blood or thyroid tissue (not recorded which). These receptors originate from an adult man with Graves' hyperthyroidism.

This clonotype was observed a handful of times. This chain joins TRBV20-1 and TRBJ1-5; 7 positions agree with TRBD1. Germline values: CDR1 DFQATT, CDR2 SNEGSKA (reference sequence). The V and J ends lost 3 bases and 3 bases, in that order; junction bases with no gene match: 5. This CDR3 contains 14 residues. The chain's CDR3 is CSASRGQHNQPQHF. As DNA, the CDR3 is TGCAGTGCTAGCCGGGGACAGCACAATCAGCCCCAGCATTTT.

This clonotype was counted ten times or more. J is TRBJ2-5 and V is TRBV20-1, with a possible D match to TRBD1 (8 bases). Germline V gene sequence: CDR1 DFQATT, CDR2 SNEGSKA (reference sequence). The CDR3 is 13 residues long. The V end lost 7 bases, the J end lost 4 bases, and 16 bases lay between the germline ends. The CDR3 reads CSVPHRGGETQYF. CDR3 sequence (DNA): TGCAGTGTTCCTCACAGGGGGGGAGAGACCCAGTACTTC.

As regards this clonotype: A much more abundant neighbour one base away suggests this may be a read error. This chain joins TRBV20-1 and TRBJ1-5; a weak D match, TRBD1 (5 bases). The germline V gene encodes CDR1 DFQATT and CDR2 SNEGSKA (reference sequence). The CDR3 loop spans 15 amino acids. The V gene lost 4 bases and the J gene lost 6 bases, with 19 bases spanning the gap. The CDR3 protein is CSATRSGERTQPQHF. Here the CDR3 DNA reads TGCAGTGCTACACGCTCGGGGGAGAGGACTCAGCCCCAGCATTTT.

This clonotype has just a few counts. The chain has TRBV2 and TRBJ1-4; TRBD1 is a possible D gene (5 bases). The CDR3 contains 15 residues. Germline values: CDR1 SNHLY, CDR2 FYNNEI. Trimming stripped 3 bases from V and 7 bases from J, with 15 bases between. DNA of the CDR3: TGTGCCAGCAGTGATGAAACGGACACTTTTGAAAAACTGTTTTTT. As protein: CASSDETDTFEKLFF.

Only a few counts were recorded for this clonotype. The chain employs TRBV27 and TRBJ2-7; D might be TRBD2 (6 bases). V was trimmed by 2 bases and J by 7 bases, leaving 18 bases between them. The CDR3 is made up of 15 amino acids. Per germline, CDR1 MNHEY and CDR2 SMNVEV (reference sequence). CDR3 region: CASSLRLGPDREQYF. CDR3 bases: TGTGCCAGCAGTTTAAGACTAGGACCTGACCGAGAGCAGTACTTC.